This TCR beta chain was profiled in a study of T-cell reconstitution after alpha-beta-depleted transplantation in children. Study-wide points: Where some patients showed high TCRbeta diversity at day 60, it came from recipient T cells and thymic progenitors that had survived. Hyperexpanded clones declined; after one year, newly produced T cells mostly supplied diversity. Reportedly, roughly two months post-transplant, alpha-beta T cells arose from several hundred expanded graft clones.

During its preparation, the TCRbeta library received unique molecular identifiers. MiXCR, applied by TCRdb to the PCR reads, yields one record per CDR3 protein. The repertoire holds roughly 160,000 distinct CDR3 sequences, with 11% as singletons. This clonotype was seen repeatedly, ten times or more. Its antigen is currently unknown. CDR3 length: 15 residues. The germline CDR1 and CDR2 sequences are DFQATT and SNEGSKA (reference sequence). J was trimmed by 5 bases and V by 3 bases; bases with no gene match: 9. Sequencing was performed on PBMCs, taken before TCRalphabeta/CD19-depleted stem cell transplant. The TCR sequence derives from a boy aged 2-9 years with acute myeloid leukemia, due to receive a stem cell transplant. V usage is TRBV20-1 and J usage is TRBJ2-1, with 8 bases identical to TRBD2. The CDR3 protein is CSASTGTSDNNEQFF. In DNA, the CDR3 is TGCAGTGCTAGCACCGGGACTAGTGACAACAATGAGCAGTTCTTC.